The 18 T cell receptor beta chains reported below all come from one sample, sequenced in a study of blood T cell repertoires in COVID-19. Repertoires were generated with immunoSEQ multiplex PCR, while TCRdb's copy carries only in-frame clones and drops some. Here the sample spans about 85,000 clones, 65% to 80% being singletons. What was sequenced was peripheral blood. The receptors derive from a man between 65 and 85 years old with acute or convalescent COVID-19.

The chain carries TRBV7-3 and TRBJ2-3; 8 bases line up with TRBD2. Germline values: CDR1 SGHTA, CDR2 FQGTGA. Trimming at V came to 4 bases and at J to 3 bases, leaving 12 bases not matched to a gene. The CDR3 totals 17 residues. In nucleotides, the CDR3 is TGTGCCAGCAGCTCCCCCCGAGTAGCGGGGCGAACAGATACGCAGTATTTT. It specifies CASSSPRVAGRTDTQYF.

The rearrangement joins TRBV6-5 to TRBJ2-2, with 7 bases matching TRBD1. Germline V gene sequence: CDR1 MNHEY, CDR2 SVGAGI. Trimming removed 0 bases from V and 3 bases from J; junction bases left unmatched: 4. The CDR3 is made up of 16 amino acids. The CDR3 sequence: CASSYSTTGYTGELFF. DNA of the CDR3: TGTGCCAGCAGTTACTCGACGACAGGGTACACCGGGGAGCTGTTTTTT.

Here the CDR3 reads CASQGEGWNSPLHF. CDR3 bases: TGCGCCAGTCAGGGGGAAGGGTGGAATTCACCCCTCCACTTT. The gene calls are TRBV5-1 and TRBJ1-6, with 7 bases lining up with TRBD1. CDR3 length: 14 residues. Germline V gives CDR1 SGHRS, CDR2 YFSETQ. V shed 8 bases, J shed 7 bases, and the junction held 9 bases outside the gene matches. The full variable domain, in which reference TRBV5-1 and TRBJ1-6 provide the parts outside the CDR3, is KAGVTQTPRYLIKTRGQQVTLSCSPISGHRSVSWYQQTPGQGLQFLFEYFSETQRNKGNFPGRFSGRQFSNSRSEMNVSTLELGDSALYLCASQGEGWNSPLHFGNGTRLTVT.

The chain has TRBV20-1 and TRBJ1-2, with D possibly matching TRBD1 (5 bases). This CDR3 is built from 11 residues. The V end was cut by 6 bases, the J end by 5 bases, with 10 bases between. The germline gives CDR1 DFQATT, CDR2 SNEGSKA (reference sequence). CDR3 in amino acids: CSARAGYGYTF. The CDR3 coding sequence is TGCAGTGCCAGGGCGGGGTATGGCTACACCTTC.

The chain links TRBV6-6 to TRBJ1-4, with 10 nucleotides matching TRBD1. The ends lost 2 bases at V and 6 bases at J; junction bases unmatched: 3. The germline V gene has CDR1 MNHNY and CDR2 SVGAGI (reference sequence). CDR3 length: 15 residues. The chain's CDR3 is CASSYGDRGYEKLFF. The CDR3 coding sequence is TGTGCCAGCAGTTACGGGGACAGGGGTTATGAAAAACTGTTTTTT.

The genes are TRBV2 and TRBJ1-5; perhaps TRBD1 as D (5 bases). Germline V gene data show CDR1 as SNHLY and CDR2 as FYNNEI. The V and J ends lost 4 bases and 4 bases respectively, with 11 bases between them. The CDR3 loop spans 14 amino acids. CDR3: CASSGEGRNQPQHF. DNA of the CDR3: TGTGCCAGCAGTGGGGAGGGGCGGAATCAGCCCCAGCATTTT. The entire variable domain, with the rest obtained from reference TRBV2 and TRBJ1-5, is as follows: EPEVTQTPSHQVTQMGQEVILRCVPISNHLYFYWYRQILGQKVEFLVSFYNNEISEKSEIFDDQFSVERPDGSNFTLKIRSTKLEDSAMYFCASSGEGRNQPQHFGDGTRLSIL.

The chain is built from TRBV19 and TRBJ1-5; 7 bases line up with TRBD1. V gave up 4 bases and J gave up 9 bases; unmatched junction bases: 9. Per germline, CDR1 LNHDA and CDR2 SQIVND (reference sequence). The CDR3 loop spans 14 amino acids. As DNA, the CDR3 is TGTGCCAGTAGTACAGGGGGAGGCTTACGGCCCCAGCATTTT. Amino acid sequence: CASSTGGGLRPQHF.

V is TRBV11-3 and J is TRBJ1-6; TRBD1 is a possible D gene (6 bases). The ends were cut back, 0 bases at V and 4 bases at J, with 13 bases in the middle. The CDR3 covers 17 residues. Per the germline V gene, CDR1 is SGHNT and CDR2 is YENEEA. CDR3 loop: CASSLDNGGQYNSPLHF. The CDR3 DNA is TGTGCCAGCAGCTTAGATAATGGCGGACAGTATAATTCACCCCTCCACTTT.

The CDR3 coding sequence is TGTGCCAGCAGTGAAGGCCGAGCGGGGGTTCAAGAGACCCAGTACTTC. Its translation is CASSEGRAGVQETQYF. The rearrangement joins TRBV25-1 to TRBJ2-5; TRBD2 agrees at 8 bases. The CDR3 runs 16 residues. Germline V gene lookup returns CDR1 MGHDK and CDR2 SYGVNS. Trimming cost V 2 bases and J 2 bases; bases outside gene matches: 7.

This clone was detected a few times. CDR3 amino acids: CASSSQGLSSYNEQFF. DNA for the CDR3: TGTGCCAGCAGCTCACAGGGGCTTAGCTCCTACAATGAGCAGTTCTTC. The chain recombines TRBV7-2 with TRBJ2-1; 7 nucleotides match TRBD1. Trimming at V came to 4 bases and at J to 0 bases, leaving 6 bases not matched to a gene. In germline, CDR1 is SGHTA, CDR2 FQGNSA. This CDR3 spans 16 amino acids. Full variable domain (rest looked up from reference TRBV7-2 and TRBJ2-1): GAGVSQSPSNKVTEKGKDVELRCDPISGHTALYWYRQSLGQGLEFLIYFQGNSAPDKSGLPSDRFSAERTGGSVSTLTIQRTQQEDSAVYLCASSSQGLSSYNEQFFGPGTRLTVL.

CDR3: CASGLTDADTQYF. The CDR3 nucleotides are TGTGCTAGTGGTTTGACAGATGCAGATACGCAGTATTTT. This rearrangement joins TRBV12-5 to TRBJ2-3, with D hard to call. Germline V lookup: CDR1 LGHNT, CDR2 FRNRAP. Trimming took 2 bases from V and 4 from J, leaving 7 bases between them. This CDR3 has 13 amino acids. Supplemented by reference TRBV12-5 and TRBJ2-3, the full variable domain reads DARVTQTPRHKVTEMGQEVTMRCQPILGHNTVFWYRQTMMQGLELLAYFRNRAPLDDSGMPKDRFSAEMPDATLATLKIQPSEPRDSAVYFCASGLTDADTQYFGPGTRLTVL.

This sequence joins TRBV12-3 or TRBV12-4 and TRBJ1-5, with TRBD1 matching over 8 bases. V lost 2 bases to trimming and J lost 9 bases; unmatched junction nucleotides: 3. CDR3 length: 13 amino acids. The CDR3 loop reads CASSLRDRMPQHF. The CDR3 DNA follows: TGTGCCAGCAGTTTAAGGGACAGGATGCCCCAGCATTTT.

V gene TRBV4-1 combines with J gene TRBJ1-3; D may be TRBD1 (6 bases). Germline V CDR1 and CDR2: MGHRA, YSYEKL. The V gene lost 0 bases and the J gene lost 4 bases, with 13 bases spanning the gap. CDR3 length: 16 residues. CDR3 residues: CASSQESGGGGNTIYF. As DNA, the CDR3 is TGCGCCAGCAGCCAAGAGTCTGGGGGCGGAGGAAACACCATATATTTT.

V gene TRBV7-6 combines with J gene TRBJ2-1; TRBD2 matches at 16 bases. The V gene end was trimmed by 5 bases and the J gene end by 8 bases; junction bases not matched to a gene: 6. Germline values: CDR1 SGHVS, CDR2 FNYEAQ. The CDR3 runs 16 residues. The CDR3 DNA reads TGTGCCAGCAGCCCTGCGGGACTAGCGGGGGGGGATGAGCAGTTCTTC. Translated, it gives CASSPAGLAGGDEQFF.

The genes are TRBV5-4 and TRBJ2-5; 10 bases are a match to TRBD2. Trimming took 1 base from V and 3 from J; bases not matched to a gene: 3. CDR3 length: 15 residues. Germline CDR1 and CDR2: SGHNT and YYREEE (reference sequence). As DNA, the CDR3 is TGTGCCAGCAGCTTGAGGCTAGCGGGGGAAGAGACCCAGTACTTC. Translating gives CASSLRLAGEETQYF.

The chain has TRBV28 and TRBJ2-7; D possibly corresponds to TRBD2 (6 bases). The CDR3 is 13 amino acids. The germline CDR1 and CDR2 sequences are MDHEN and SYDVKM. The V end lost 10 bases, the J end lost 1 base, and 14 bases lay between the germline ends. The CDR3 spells CATHGGTSYEQYF. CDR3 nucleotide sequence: TGTGCCACCCACGGAGGGACGTCCTACGAGCAGTACTTC.

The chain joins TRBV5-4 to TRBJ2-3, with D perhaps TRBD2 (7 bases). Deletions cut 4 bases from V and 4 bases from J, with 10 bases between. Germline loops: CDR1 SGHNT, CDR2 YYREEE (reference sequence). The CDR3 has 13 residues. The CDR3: CASSRGGADTQYF. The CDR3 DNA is TGTGCCAGCAGCCGAGGGGGGGCAGATACGCAGTATTTT. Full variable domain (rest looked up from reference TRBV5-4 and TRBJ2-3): ETGVTQSPTHLIKTRGQQVTLRCSSQSGHNTVSWYQQALGQGPQFIFQYYREEENGRGNFPPRFSGLQFPNYSSELNVNALELDDSALYLCASSRGGADTQYFGPGTRLTVL.

The CDR3 DNA reads as TGCGCCAGCAGTCCATCGAAGGGGAATGAGCAGTTCTTC. Translating it yields CASSPSKGNEQFF. V is TRBV10-2 and J is TRBJ2-1; maybe TRBD1 (5 bases). Germline CDR1 is WSHSY and CDR2 is SAAADI. Trimming shortened V by 5 bases and J by 7 bases, and 12 bases separated the two germline ends. This CDR3 contains 13 residues.